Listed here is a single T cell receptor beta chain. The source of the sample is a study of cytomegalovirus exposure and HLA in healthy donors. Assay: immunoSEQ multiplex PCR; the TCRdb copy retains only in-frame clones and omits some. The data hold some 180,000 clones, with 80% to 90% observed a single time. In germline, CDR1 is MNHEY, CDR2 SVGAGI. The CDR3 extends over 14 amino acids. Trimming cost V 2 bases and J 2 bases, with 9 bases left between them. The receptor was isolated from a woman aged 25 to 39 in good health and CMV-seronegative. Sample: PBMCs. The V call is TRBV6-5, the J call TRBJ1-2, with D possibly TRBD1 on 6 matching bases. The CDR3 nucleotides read TGTGCCAGCAGTTACGGGAGGGGGAACTATGGCTACACCTTC. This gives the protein CASSYGRGNYGYTF.